The 19 T cell receptor beta chains below were found in one sample sequenced in a study of T cells in women clearing cervical HPV infection. Assay: immunoSEQ multiplex PCR; the TCRdb copy retains only in-frame clones and omits some. Here the sample table reports about 46,000 clones. Material for sequencing was blood buffy coat. The receptors originated from a woman aged 18 to 75 with a cervical HPV16 infection that either progressed to CIN3+ or cleared (not recorded which).

On this clone: The read halts 3 residues ahead of the CDR3 end, with the missing end drawn from the germline J gene. This chain joins TRBV20-1 and TRBJ1-1, with unresolved D. CDR3 length: 14 residues. Germline-derived CDR1 and CDR2 are DFQATT and SNEGSKA (reference sequence). Between the trimmed V and J ends, which lost 2 bases and 1 base, there was a span of 11 bases. Incomplete CDR3 DNA: TGCAGTGCTAGAAGCCTGTCCGGGAACACTGAA. Its protein product is CSARSLSGNTE. The CDR3 in its entirety is CSARSLSGNTEAFF.

Turning to this clone: The missing CDR3 end, 3 residues past where the read stops, is filled in from the germline J gene. The V call is TRBV30, the J call TRBJ1-1; D remains unclear. CDR3 length: 11 amino acids. V was trimmed by 7 bases and J by 1 base, leaving 7 bases between them. The germline V gene has CDR1 GTSNPN and CDR2 SVGIG (reference sequence). Partial CDR3 DNA: TGTGCCTTAAAAGCGAACACTGAA. Translated, it gives CALKANTE. The CDR3 in its entirety is CALKANTEAFF.

With respect to this clone: Sequencing ends 3 residues short of the CDR3 end; the germline J gene provides the rest. The chain recombines TRBV7-3 with TRBJ2-3, with TRBD2 as a possible D gene (5 bases). This CDR3 contains 15 residues. Looked up from germline, CDR1 is SGHTA and CDR2 is FQGTGA. Deletions cut 5 bases from V and 4 bases from J, with 16 bases between. This CDR3 reads CASSTLTGSPDTQYF. The sequenced part of the CDR3 DNA is TGTGCCAGCAGCACTTTGACGGGGTCGCCAGATACG. The variable domain in full, completed from reference TRBV7-3 and TRBJ2-3, reads GAGVSQTPSNKVTEKGKYVELRCDPISGHTALYWYRQSLGQGPEFLIYFQGTGAADDSGLPNDRFFAVRPEGSVSTLKIQRTERGDSAVYLCASSTLTGSPDTQYFGPGTRLTVL.

With respect to this clone: The read stops 3 residues short of the end of the CDR3; the missing end is completed from the germline J gene. The V call is TRBV11-3, the J call TRBJ2-3, with 8 bases matching TRBD2. Germline trimming cut 6 bases from V and 2 bases from J; bases unmatched to any gene: 7. The CDR3 sequence is 15 residues long. Germline V gives CDR1 SGHNT, CDR2 YENEEA. The CDR3 here is CASSHGLANTDTQYF. The CDR3 bases that were read are TGTGCCAGCAGTCACGGACTAGCCAACACAGATACG.

This clone is classed as medium-sized by frequency. The read comes to an end 3 residues before the CDR3 does, leaving the germline J gene to fill in the end. The J gene is TRBJ1-2, the V gene TRBV29-1; possible D gene TRBD1, 6 bases. Trimming removed 1 base from V and 7 bases from J, with 13 bases in between. Germline V gene sequence: CDR1 SQVTM, CDR2 ANQGSEA. The CDR3 runs 13 residues. CDR3 DNA (partial): TGCAGCGTTGAAGTGTTTACAGGGAGTGGC. Encoded protein: CSVEVFTGSG. The CDR3 in full is CSVEVFTGSGYTF.

To note about this clone: Read sequence stops 3 residues before the CDR3 end, and the germline J gene provides the missing end. V is TRBV29-1 and J is TRBJ1-6; D gene unclear. The germline V gene has CDR1 SQVTM and CDR2 ANQGSEA. V gave up 4 bases and J gave up 6 bases, with 10 bases separating them. The CDR3 is 13 amino acids. CDR3 bases read: TGCAGCGTTGGGGCCGGTTCTAATTCACCC. Protein: CSVGAGSNSP. The whole CDR3 sequence reads CSVGAGSNSPLHF.

CDR3 DNA (partial): TGCAGTGCTTCGGGGGACAGGGGATCAACAGATACG. Protein product: CSASGDRGSTDT. The entire CDR3 protein reads CSASGDRGSTDTQYF. V and J are TRBV20-1 and TRBJ2-3, with 10 bases that match TRBD1. The observed sequence ends 3 residues before the CDR3 terminus, with the missing tail filled in from the germline J gene. V trimming: 5 bases; J trimming: 3 bases; junction bases outside the gene matches: 8. The germline V gene encodes CDR1 DFQATT and CDR2 SNEGSKA (reference sequence). The CDR3 loop spans 15 amino acids.

The CDR3 spells CASSLVYGGGEINYGYTF. The part of the CDR3 DNA that was read is TGCGCCAGCAGCTTGGTATATGGGGGCGGAGAGATTAACTATGGC. The V call is TRBV5-1, the J call TRBJ1-2, with D perhaps matching TRBD1 (6 bases). The read terminates 3 residues ahead of where the CDR3 ends, so the germline J gene completes it. The CDR3 length is 18 residues. Trimming removed 0 bases from V and 1 base from J, with 19 bases in between. Per the germline V gene, CDR1 is SGHRS and CDR2 is YFSETQ.

The CDR3 reads CASSITLAGTYNDYTF. The CDR3 bases that were read are TGTGCCAGTAGTATAACCTTAGCGGGAACCTACAATGAC. This chain connects TRBV19 to TRBJ1-2; unclear D gene. The read halts 3 residues ahead of the CDR3 end, with the missing end drawn from the germline J gene. This CDR3 region has 16 residues. In germline, CDR1 is LNHDA, CDR2 SQIVND (reference sequence).

On this clone: The CDR3 is cut off 3 residues early in the read; its end comes from the germline J gene. The rearrangement links TRBV6-2 or TRBV6-3 to TRBJ2-3; 11 nucleotides line up with TRBD2. The CDR3 has 14 residues. Germline V CDR1 and CDR2: MNHEY, SVGEGT. The CDR3: CASLVAGGLETQYF. CDR3 DNA (partial): TGTGCCAGCTTGGTAGCGGGGGGGCTGGAGACG.

Details on this clone: The read ends 3 residues before the CDR3 terminus; that terminus is restored from the germline J gene. V and J are TRBV30 and TRBJ2-7; 7 bases align to TRBD1. V shed 1 base and J 2 bases; nucleotides not matched to a gene: 8. The CDR3 covers 15 residues. CDR1 and CDR2 (germline): GTSNPN, SVGIG (reference sequence). Partial CDR3 DNA: TGTGCCTGGAGTGGGGATACAGGGGCAGCCTACGAG. It yields the protein CAWSGDTGAAYE. The entire CDR3 protein is CAWSGDTGAAYEQYF.

As to this clone: The CDR3 goes on 3 residues after the read ends, and that part is filled in from the germline J gene. The chain combines TRBV7-3 with TRBJ2-1; the match to TRBD2 covers 9 bases. The length of the CDR3 is 15 residues. Looked up from germline, CDR1 is SGHTA and CDR2 is FQGTGA. The ends lost 4 bases at V and 4 bases at J; junction bases unmatched: 5. CDR3: CASSSAGGRYNEQFF. CDR3 bases read: TGTGCCAGCAGCTCAGCGGGGGGCCGTTACAATGAG. The full variable domain, in which reference TRBV7-3 and TRBJ2-1 provide the parts outside the CDR3, is GAGVSQTPSNKVTEKGKYVELRCDPISGHTALYWYRQSLGQGPEFLIYFQGTGAADDSGLPNDRFFAVRPEGSVSTLKIQRTERGDSAVYLCASSSAGGRYNEQFFGPGTRLTVL.

Partial CDR3 DNA: TGCGCCAGCAGGCGAGAAGGGGAAAAA. Encoded protein: CASRREGEK. The CDR3 reads in full as CASRREGEKLFF. V and J are TRBV10-1 and TRBJ1-4; no clear D. Read coverage stops 3 residues before the CDR3 terminus; the germline J gene supplies the remainder. The CDR3 is made up of 12 amino acids. Germline V gives CDR1 WNHNN, CDR2 SYGVQD (reference sequence). Between the trimmed V and J ends, which lost 6 bases and 8 bases, there was a span of 10 bases.

On this clone: One junction end does not reproduce the germline sequence, and a read error may be involved. The read ends 3 residues early relative to the CDR3; the germline J gene fills the gap. This sample includes further DNA sequences coding for the same CDR3. The chain couples TRBV7-9 to TRBJ1-3, with D maybe TRBD1 (5 bases). Germline loops: CDR1 SEHNR, CDR2 FQNEAQ (reference sequence). CDR3 length: 14 residues. The CDR3 bases that were read are TGTGCCAGCAGCTCCACGGACAAGAGAAACACG. The encoded protein is CASSSTDKRNT. The whole CDR3 sequence is CASSSTDKRNTIYF.

With regard to this clone: The CDR3 extends 3 residues past the end of the read, so its final part is completed from the germline J gene. The chain carries TRBV2 and TRBJ1-1; D possibly corresponds to TRBD1 (5 bases). Germline V gene sequence: CDR1 SNHLY, CDR2 FYNNEI. CDR3 length: 13 residues. V gave up 8 bases and J gave up 1 base, with 11 bases separating them. Here the CDR3 reads CASSWGGNTEAFF. Partial CDR3 DNA: TGTGCCAGCTCATGGGGGGGGAACACTGAA.

Turning to this clone: The sequence runs out 3 residues before the end of the CDR3; the remainder is reconstructed from the germline J gene. V gene TRBV28 combines with J gene TRBJ2-7, with D uncertain. This CDR3 region has 14 residues. Trimming removed 1 base from V and 0 bases from J, with 7 bases in between. The germline V gene has CDR1 MDHEN and CDR2 SYDVKM. The CDR3 bases that were read are TGTGCCAGCAGTTTATCCCCCGGCTCCTACGAG. Encoded protein: CASSLSPGSYE. The entire CDR3 protein is CASSLSPGSYEQYF.

About this clone: Read coverage stops 3 residues before the CDR3 terminus; the germline J gene supplies the remainder. The rearrangement joins TRBV5-4 to TRBJ2-2, with unresolved D. This CDR3 is 13 amino acids long. CDR1 and CDR2 (germline): SGHNT, YYREEE (reference sequence). Trimming removed 1 base at V and 5 bases at J, with 6 bases between. CDR3 DNA (partial): TGTGCCAGCAGCTTGACCTATACCGGGGAG. It is translated as CASSLTYTGE. The whole CDR3 protein is CASSLTYTGELFF.

A remark on this clone: Germline and junction disagree at one end, which may indicate a read error. The CDR3 goes on 3 residues after the read ends, and that part is filled in from the germline J gene. The J gene is TRBJ1-1, the V gene TRBV19, with 7 bases identical to TRBD1. Germline CDR1 and CDR2: LNHDA and SQIVND (reference sequence). This CDR3 region has 15 residues. The DNA read from the CDR3 is TGTGCCAGTCAGAACCTAGGACAGGCGAACACTGAC. As protein: CASQNLGQANTD. The full CDR3 reads CASQNLGQANTDAFF.

Notes on this clone: The CDR3 is cut off 3 residues early in the read; its end comes from the germline J gene. The chain combines TRBV7-9 with TRBJ1-1; perhaps TRBD1 as D (5 bases). The CDR3 totals 15 residues. V lost 5 bases and J lost 4, with 17 bases in between. From germline, CDR1 is SEHNR and CDR2 FQNEAQ (reference sequence). The CDR3 DNA, read in part, is TGTGCCAGCAGCCCAAGTCGGGGGAGGGGCACTGAA. Encoded protein: CASSPSRGRGTE. The CDR3 in full is CASSPSRGRGTEAFF.